A selection of T cell receptor beta chains follows, all from one sample in a study of blood T cell repertoires in COVID-19. Some clones are missing from TCRdb's copy, which holds only in-frame ones; the method was immunoSEQ multiplex PCR. The repertoire holds roughly 60,000 clones, 70% to 90% seen once, with about 1.1% in the top ten. The sequenced sample consisted of peripheral blood. The receptors here all came from a man aged 40-55 years with acute or convalescent COVID-19. CDR3s include the opening cysteine and the closing phenylalanine or tryptophan. A D gene is named only where the DNA matches it firmly. Size is omitted from some rows. Given values are once, few, many or a class for expanded clones.

V	J	D	size	CDR3	DNA
TRBV24-1	TRBJ1-5	TRBD1	NA	CATSGQGVQPQHF	TGTGCCACCTCCGGACAGGGGGTTCAGCCCCAGCATTTT
TRBV11-3	TRBJ1-1	NA	NA	CASTRTDFMNTEAFF	TGTGCCAGCACCCGGACAGACTTCATGAACACTGAAGCTTTCTTT
TRBV3-1/TRBV3-2	TRBJ2-3	TRBD2	NA	CASSQGTSGTDTQYF	TGTGCCAGCAGCCAGGGGACTAGCGGCACAGATACGCAGTATTTT
TRBV20-1	TRBJ1-5	NA	NA	CSASLGPGKQPQHF	TGCAGTGCTAGTTTGGGTCCAGGGAAACAGCCCCAGCATTTT
TRBV4-1	TRBJ2-7	TRBD2	NA	CASSLERGTYEQYF	TGCGCCAGCAGCCTGGAGCGGGGGACCTACGAGCAGTACTTC
TRBV15	TRBJ1-6	TRBD1	few	CATSRGPTGGPNSPLHF	TGTGCCACCAGCAGGGGTCCGACAGGGGGCCCTAATTCACCCCTCCACTTT
TRBV11-3	TRBJ2-1	TRBD1	NA	CASSLGGTASYNEQFF	TGTGCCAGCAGCTTAGGAGGGACAGCTTCCTACAATGAGCAGTTCTTC
TRBV27	TRBJ1-2	NA	NA	CASSLQQGVGGYTF	TGTGCCAGCAGTTTGCAACAGGGCGTTGGTGGCTACACCTTC
TRBV2	TRBJ1-1	TRBD1	NA	CASSEALGQMNTEAFF	TGTGCCAGCAGTGAAGCATTGGGACAGATGAACACTGAAGCTTTCTTT
TRBV11-2	TRBJ2-2	TRBD2	NA	CASSLTSGDTGELFF	TGTGCCAGCAGCTTGACTAGCGGAGACACCGGGGAGCTGTTTTTT
TRBV15	TRBJ2-7	TRBD2	NA	CATSRVSGGSYYEQYF	TGTGCCACCAGCAGAGTTTCGGGGGGAAGCTACTACGAGCAGTACTTC
TRBV5-4	TRBJ2-3	NA	NA	CASSAGQSTDTQYF	TGTGCCAGCAGCGCGGGACAGAGCACAGATACGCAGTATTTT
TRBV2	TRBJ1-5	TRBD1	once	CASSVRTGLQPQHF	TGTGCCAGCAGTGTTAGGACAGGGCTTCAGCCCCAGCATTTT
TRBV30	TRBJ1-3	TRBD1	NA	CAWTSGTGGHSGNTIYF	TGTGCCTGGACCTCCGGGACAGGGGGCCACTCTGGAAACACCATATATTTT
TRBV5-5	TRBJ1-1	TRBD1	NA	CASSLQGDLGAFF	TGTGCCAGCAGCTTACAGGGGGATCTAGGAGCTTTCTTT
TRBV19	TRBJ1-2	TRBD1	NA	CASSNRGQGFTNYGYTF	TGTGCCAGTAGTAATAGAGGACAGGGGTTTACTAACTATGGCTACACCTTC
TRBV11-3	TRBJ2-7	NA	NA	CASSFGAGGYEQYF	TGTGCCAGCAGCTTTGGGGCAGGTGGCTACGAGCAGTACTTC
TRBV12-3/TRBV12-4	TRBJ1-1	TRBD1	NA	CASSTSQGAKAFF	TGTGCCAGCAGTACATCCCAGGGGGCGAAAGCTTTCTTT
TRBV21-1	TRBJ2-3	NA	NA	CASSKARGEATTDTQYF	TGTGCCAGCAGCAAAGCGCGGGGGGAAGCGACCACAGATACGCAGTATTTT
TRBV7-3	TRBJ2-1	NA	NA	CASSPQGGYNEQFF	TGTGCCAGCAGCCCACAGGGGGGGTACAATGAGCAGTTCTTC
TRBV28	TRBJ1-1	TRBD1	NA	CASTVWDSRGDPEAFF	TGTGCCAGCACCGTTTGGGACAGCCGAGGGGACCCTGAAGCTTTCTTT
TRBV5-1	TRBJ2-7	TRBD1	NA	CASSVTGTLYEQYF	TGCGCCAGCAGCGTGACAGGGACCCTCTACGAGCAGTACTTC
TRBV7-3	TRBJ2-3	NA	NA	CASSLQGAHGPDTQYF	TGTGCCAGCAGCTTACAAGGGGCGCACGGCCCAGATACGCAGTATTTT
TRBV19	TRBJ2-5	NA	NA	CASSPLGGGRETQYF	TGTGCCAGTAGTCCCCTGGGGGGGGGCCGGGAGACCCAGTACTTC
TRBV5-4	TRBJ2-1	TRBD1	NA	CASSRGQVGSEQFF	TGTGCCAGCAGCAGAGGACAGGTCGGAAGCGAGCAGTTCTTC
TRBV24-1	TRBJ2-3	TRBD1	NA	CATSDPLTGADTQYF	TGTGCCACCAGTGACCCATTGACAGGGGCAGATACGCAGTATTTT
TRBV3-1/TRBV3-2	TRBJ1-6	NA	NA	CASSLRESNSPLHF	TGTGCCAGCAGCCTTCGGGAGAGTAATTCACCCCTCCACTTT
TRBV4-1	TRBJ2-1	NA	NA	CASSQLYNEQFF	TGCGCCAGCAGCCAACTCTACAATGAGCAGTTCTTC
TRBV4-1	TRBJ2-5	NA	NA	CASSQEGNYREGETQYF	TGCGCCAGCAGCCAAGAGGGGAATTACCGGGAAGGAGAGACCCAGTACTTC
TRBV6-6	TRBJ1-1	TRBD1	NA	CASSYSTGHTEAFF	TGTGCCAGCAGTTACTCGACAGGGCACACTGAAGCTTTCTTT
TRBV6-2/TRBV6-3	TRBJ2-7	NA	NA	CASSYGSEQYF	TGTGCCAGCAGTTATGGCTCCGAGCAGTACTTC
TRBV6-4	TRBJ1-3	NA	NA	CASSVRGGDSGNTIYF	TGTGCCAGCAGTGTAAGGGGCGGTGACTCTGGAAACACCATATATTTT
TRBV2	TRBJ1-2	NA	NA	CASSRASIGYTF	TGTGCCAGCAGTCGCGCGTCCATCGGGTACACCTTC
TRBV24-1	TRBJ2-7	NA	few	CATSEGSLNSYEQYF	TGTGCCACCAGTGAGGGCAGCTTAAACTCCTACGAGCAGTACTTC
TRBV24-1	TRBJ1-5	NA	NA	CATSGANQPQHF	TGTGCCACCAGTGGGGCGAATCAGCCCCAGCATTTT
TRBV5-1	TRBJ1-1	NA	NA	CASSSTENTEAFF	TGCGCCAGCAGCAGCACAGAAAACACTGAAGCTTTCTTT
TRBV27	TRBJ1-1	NA	NA	CASSLSGGLLNTEAFF	TGTGCCAGCAGTTTATCGGGGGGACTGCTGAACACTGAAGCTTTCTTT
TRBV21-1	TRBJ2-7	NA	NA	CASSKARFRGSYEQYF	TGTGCCAGCAGCAAAGCGCGATTTAGGGGCAGCTACGAGCAGTACTTC
TRBV5-5	TRBJ2-7	NA	NA	CASTLDTGYYEQYF	TGTGCCAGCACCCTCGACACGGGATATTACGAGCAGTACTTC
TRBV11-3	TRBJ2-7	TRBD2	NA	CASSSGLAGAYEQYF	TGTGCCAGCAGCTCCGGACTAGCGGGGGCCTACGAGCAGTACTTC
TRBV2	TRBJ2-5	TRBD2	NA	CASSFPGLSKETQYF	TGTGCCAGCAGCTTTCCGGGACTATCTAAAGAGACCCAGTACTTC
TRBV19	TRBJ1-2	NA	few	CASSIGGGNYGYTF	TGTGCCAGTAGTATAGGGGGGGGTAACTATGGCTACACCTTC
TRBV11-3	TRBJ2-2	NA	NA	CASSLTANTGELFF	TGTGCCAGCAGCTTAACTGCGAACACCGGGGAGCTGTTTTTT
TRBV27	TRBJ1-5	TRBD1	NA	CASSPQPGQGFNSNQPQHF	TGTGCCAGCAGTCCCCAACCGGGACAGGGCTTCAATAGCAATCAGCCCCAGCATTTT
TRBV30	TRBJ2-7	NA	NA	CAWTVGSGVDSYEQYF	TGTGCCTGGACTGTGGGCAGTGGCGTTGACTCCTACGAGCAGTACTTC
TRBV12-3/TRBV12-4	TRBJ2-1	TRBD2	NA	CASSQAGRQFF	TGTGCCAGCAGTCAAGCGGGGAGGCAGTTCTTC